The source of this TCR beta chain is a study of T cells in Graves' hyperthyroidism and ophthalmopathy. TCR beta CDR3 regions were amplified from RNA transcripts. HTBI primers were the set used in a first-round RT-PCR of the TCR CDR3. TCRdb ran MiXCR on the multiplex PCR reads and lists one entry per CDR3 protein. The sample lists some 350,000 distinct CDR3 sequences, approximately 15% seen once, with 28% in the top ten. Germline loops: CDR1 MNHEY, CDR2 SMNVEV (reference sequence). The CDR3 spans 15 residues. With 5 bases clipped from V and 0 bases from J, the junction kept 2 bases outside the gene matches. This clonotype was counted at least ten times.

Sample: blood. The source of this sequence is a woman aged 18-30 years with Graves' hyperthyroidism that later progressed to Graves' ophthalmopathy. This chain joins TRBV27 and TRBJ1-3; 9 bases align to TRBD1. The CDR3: CASSADRGSGNTIYF. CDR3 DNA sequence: TGTGCCAGCAGTGCGGACAGGGGCTCTGGAAACACCATATATTTT.